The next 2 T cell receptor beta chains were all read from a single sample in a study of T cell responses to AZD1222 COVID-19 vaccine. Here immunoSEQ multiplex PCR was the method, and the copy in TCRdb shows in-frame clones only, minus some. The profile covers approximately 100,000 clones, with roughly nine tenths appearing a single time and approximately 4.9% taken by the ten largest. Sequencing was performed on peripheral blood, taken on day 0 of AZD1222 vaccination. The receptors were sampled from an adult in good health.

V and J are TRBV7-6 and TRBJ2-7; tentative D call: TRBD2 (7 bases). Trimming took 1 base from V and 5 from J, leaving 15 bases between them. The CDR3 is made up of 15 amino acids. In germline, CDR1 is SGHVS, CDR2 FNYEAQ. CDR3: CASSLDAGALDEQYF. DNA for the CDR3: TGTGCCAGCAGCTTAGACGCGGGGGCCCTGGACGAGCAGTACTTC.

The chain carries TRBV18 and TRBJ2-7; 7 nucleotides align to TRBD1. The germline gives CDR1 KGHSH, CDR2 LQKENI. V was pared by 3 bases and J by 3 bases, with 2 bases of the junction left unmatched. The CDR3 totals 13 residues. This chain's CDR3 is CASSPDRLYEQYF. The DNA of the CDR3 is TGTGCCAGCTCACCGGACAGGCTCTACGAGCAGTACTTC.